A single sample gave rise to the 14 T cell receptor beta chains below, sequenced in a study of blood T cell repertoires in COVID-19. The table came from immunoSEQ multiplex PCR; TCRdb's copy has only in-frame clones and leaves some out. The sample holds about 98,000 clones, about 80% seen once. The sample comprised peripheral blood. The source is a man between 65 and 85 years old with active or convalescent COVID-19.

This chain joins TRBV11-3 and TRBJ2-1; 7 bases agree with TRBD2. This CDR3 is built from 15 residues. Germline CDR1 reads SGHNT; CDR2 reads YENEEA. V shed 3 bases and J 2 bases; nucleotides not matched to a gene: 4. CDR3 nucleotide sequence: TGTGCCAGCAGCTTCTCCGGGACTACCTACAATGAGCAGTTCTTC. Translating it yields CASSFSGTTYNEQFF.

The chain joins TRBV19 to TRBJ1-4; weak D call: TRBD1 (5 bases). Germline loops: CDR1 LNHDA, CDR2 SQIVND (reference sequence). The ends were cut back, 3 bases at V and 7 bases at J, with 12 bases in the middle. The CDR3 spans 14 residues. CDR3 loop: CASSIAGRIEKLFF. The DNA of the CDR3 is TGTGCCAGTAGTATTGCAGGGCGGATTGAAAAACTGTTTTTT.

The rearrangement links TRBV27 to TRBJ1-2, with a possible D match to TRBD1 (5 bases). Trimming cost V 4 bases and J 2 bases, with 14 bases left between them. The CDR3 totals 15 residues. Germline CDR1 MNHEY, CDR2 SMNVEV (reference sequence). The CDR3 DNA is TGTGCCAGCAGTTCCCCCGCCGGGGGGAACTATGGCTACACCTTC. Translated: CASSSPAGGNYGYTF.

The V gene is TRBV5-5, the J gene TRBJ1-3; D is unresolved. Per the germline V gene, CDR1 is SGHKS and CDR2 is YYEKEE (reference sequence). V lost 0 bases, J lost 5 bases, and 18 bases lay in between. This CDR3 is 17 amino acids long. In DNA form, the CDR3 reads TGTGCCAGCAGCTTGGCCATGGGAGAGGCCTCGAGAAACACCATATATTTT. Its translation is CASSLAMGEASRNTIYF.

The chain is built from TRBV6-5 and TRBJ1-2; D is ambiguous. This CDR3 has 13 residues. Trimming shortened V by 2 bases and J by 8 bases, and 12 bases separated the two germline ends. Germline CDR1 reads MNHEY; CDR2 reads SVGAGI. Written as DNA, the CDR3 is TGTGCCAGCAGTTACGGGCAGCCCCTAGGCTACACCTTC. This gives the protein CASSYGQPLGYTF.

This rearrangement joins TRBV5-6 to TRBJ1-4; possible D gene TRBD1, 6 bases. CDR1 and CDR2 (germline): SGHDT, YYEEEE. The CDR3 consists of 19 residues. Trimming removed 1 base from V and 0 bases from J, with 19 bases in between. The DNA of the CDR3 is TGTGCCAGCAGCTTGCGGAGGGGGAGGGGACCTTCAACTAATGAAAAACTGTTTTTT. Its translation: CASSLRRGRGPSTNEKLFF.

The V call is TRBV27, the J call TRBJ1-5, with 8 bases identical to TRBD1. Germline assignment: CDR1 MNHEY and CDR2 SMNVEV (reference sequence). The CDR3 runs to 18 residues. Trimming took 8 bases from V and 2 from J; bases not matched to a gene: 17. As DNA, the CDR3 is TGTGCCAGCGGGACAGGTTACCGGGACACCAGAGGCAATCAGCCCCAGCATTTT. Protein product: CASGTGYRDTRGNQPQHF.

J is TRBJ2-5 and V is TRBV11-3, with 13 nucleotides matching TRBD2. V shed 5 bases, J shed 1 base, and the junction held 4 bases outside the gene matches. The CDR3 is made up of 16 amino acids. Germline CDR1 and CDR2: SGHNT and YENEEA. CDR3 nucleotides: TGTGCCAGCAGCCCGGGACTAGCGGGGATCCAAGAGACCCAGTACTTC. It encodes CASSPGLAGIQETQYF.

The chain joins TRBV7-6 to TRBJ2-2; D possibly corresponds to TRBD2 (6 bases). Germline lookup yields CDR1 SGHVS and CDR2 FNYEAQ. V dropped 5 bases and J dropped 1 base, with 20 bases sitting between them. The CDR3 length is 18 residues. CDR3 protein: CASSPDAGTPKNTGELFF. The CDR3 coding sequence is TGTGCCAGCAGCCCGGATGCCGGGACTCCCAAGAACACCGGGGAGCTGTTTTTT.

The CDR3 DNA is TGTGCCAGCAGCCCTAGACGGCTCTCCGGGGAGCTGTTTTTT. This translates into CASSPRRLSGELFF. This chain joins TRBV7-8 and TRBJ2-2; D remains ambiguous. CDR3 length equals 14 residues. The ends were cut back, 5 bases at V and 6 bases at J, with 13 bases in the middle. Germline V gene data show CDR1 as SGHVS and CDR2 as FQNEAQ. Full variable domain (rest looked up from reference TRBV7-8 and TRBJ2-2): GAGVSQSPRYKVAKRGQDVALRCDPISGHVSLFWYQQALGQGPEFLTYFQNEAQLDKSGLPSDRFFAERPEGSVSTLKIQRTQQEDSAVYLCASSPRRLSGELFFGEGSRLTVL.

The V call is TRBV6-5, the J call TRBJ1-6; TRBD1 aligns across 8 bases. The CDR3 loop spans 13 amino acids. Per the germline V gene, CDR1 is MNHEY and CDR2 is SVGAGI. With 10 bases clipped from V and 9 bases from J, the junction kept 8 bases outside the gene matches. CDR3: CATRRTGSSPLHF. The CDR3 DNA is TGTGCCACGCGGCGGACAGGGTCTTCACCCCTCCACTTT.

J is TRBJ2-2 and V is TRBV5-5; D may be TRBD1 (6 bases). V gave up 5 bases and J gave up 7 bases, with 12 bases separating them. The CDR3 is 13 amino acids. Germline loops: CDR1 SGHKS, CDR2 YYEKEE (reference sequence). Here the CDR3 DNA reads TGTGCCAGCAGGGTGTGGGGGCACGGGGAGCTGTTTTTT. It specifies CASRVWGHGELFF.

V is TRBV27 and J is TRBJ2-2; D may be TRBD2 (6 bases). Germline lookup yields CDR1 MNHEY and CDR2 SMNVEV (reference sequence). V lost 3 bases and J lost 7, with 12 bases in between. The CDR3 extends over 14 amino acids. CDR3 sequence (DNA): TGTGCCAGCAGTTTGTACGGGGAGGTCGGGGAGCTGTTTTTT. It is translated as CASSLYGEVGELFF.

CDR3 sequence (DNA): TGTGCCTGGAGTGTACTGGGACAGCGCAATCAGCCCCAGCATTTT. This translates into CAWSVLGQRNQPQHF. This chain uses TRBV30 with TRBJ1-5, with 7 bases aligning to TRBD1. This CDR3 spans 15 amino acids. V lost 0 bases to trimming and J lost 2 bases; unmatched junction nucleotides: 4. Germline V gene lookup returns CDR1 GTSNPN and CDR2 SVGIG (reference sequence).